This entry lists 24 T cell receptor beta chains sequenced from one sample in a study of vaccination effects on CD4 cells after COVID-19. Antigen-specific CD4+ T cells expanded by the ViraFEST assay with viral peptide pools were then sequenced. Once cultured for approximately ten days, the cells underwent separation to obtain CD4+ T cells. Previously uninfected by SARS-CoV-2, the vaccine recipients also showed negative nucleocapsid antibodies. TCRdb's table, derived via immunoSEQ multiplex PCR, lists solely in-frame clones and lacks some. The sample holds tens of thousands of clones, about 70% seen once. Which antigens these TCRs recognize remains unknown. Here the sequenced sample was CD4+ T cells from PBMCs cultured with HCoV-NL63 spike peptides, taken before COVID-19 vaccination. The source of these receptors is a human donor who received a COVID-19 vaccine.

This clone was detected only a few times. The chain employs TRBV7-2 and TRBJ1-1, with D possibly TRBD1 on 5 matching bases. The germline gives CDR1 SGHTA, CDR2 FQGNSA. Trimming took 0 bases from V and 3 from J, leaving 11 bases between them. This CDR3 is 15 amino acids long. In nucleotides, the CDR3 is TGTGCCAGCAGCTTAGCGGGCAGGGAGGACACTGAAGCTTTCTTT. It specifies CASSLAGREDTEAFF.

V usage is TRBV20-1 and J usage is TRBJ1-2, with 8 bases aligning to TRBD1. The CDR3 is 14 amino acids. CDR1 and CDR2 from the germline V gene are DFQATT and SNEGSKA (reference sequence). Trimming at V came to 3 bases and at J to 0 bases, leaving 3 bases not matched to a gene. The CDR3 loop is CSASTGGTNYGYTF. CDR3 coding DNA: TGCAGTGCTAGTACAGGGGGAACTAACTATGGCTACACCTTC.

The chain uses TRBV5-1 and TRBJ1-4, with 8 positions matching TRBD1. CDR3 length equals 15 residues. Germline-derived CDR1 and CDR2 are SGHRS and YFSETQ. Trimming took 4 bases from V and 9 from J; bases not matched to a gene: 11. CDR3 amino acids: CASSTGGGLMKKLFF. CDR3 in DNA: TGCGCCAGCAGCACAGGGGGGGGTCTAATGAAAAAACTGTTTTTT.

This clone appeared once. The chain carries TRBV9 and TRBJ2-5; the D gene could be TRBD1 or TRBD2 (5 bases each). V gave up 0 bases and J gave up 5 bases, with 14 bases separating them. The CDR3 loop spans 15 amino acids. Germline CDR1 and CDR2: SGDLS and YYNGEE. The CDR3 DNA reads as TGTGCCAGCAGCGTAGAACTCTCGGGACGCGAGACCCAGTACTTC. It is translated as CASSVELSGRETQYF.

V gene TRBV7-2 combines with J gene TRBJ2-7; the match to TRBD2 covers 10 bases. V lost 2 bases and J lost 3; bases outside the gene matches: 4. CDR3 size: 15 residues. Germline V gives CDR1 SGHTA, CDR2 FQGNSA. Here the CDR3 reads CASSLTSGDLYEQYV. CDR3 nucleotide sequence: TGTGCCAGCAGCTTAACTAGCGGGGATCTCTACGAGCAGTACGTC.

This chain's CDR3 is CASSPGYGNQPQHF. The CDR3 nucleotides are TGTGCCAGCTCACCAGGGTATGGCAATCAGCCCCAGCATTTT. This chain connects TRBV18 to TRBJ1-5, with unresolved D. Germline CDR1 reads KGHSH; CDR2 reads LQKENI. The CDR3 extends over 14 amino acids. Trimming took 2 bases from V and 2 from J, leaving 7 bases between them.

J is TRBJ2-1 and V is TRBV11-2; either TRBD1 or TRBD2 may fit D (5 bases each). From germline, CDR1 is SGHAT and CDR2 FQNNGV. Trimming left V 2 bases short and J 12 bases short, with 11 bases between. The CDR3 length is 12 residues. CDR3 nucleotide sequence: TGTGCCAGCAGCTTATCTTCTGGGACGCAGTTCTTC. This sequence encodes CASSLSSGTQFF.

This clone was seen a handful of times. The V and J genes are TRBV2 and TRBJ2-1, with unresolved D. Germline V gene lookup returns CDR1 SNHLY and CDR2 FYNNEI. The V end was cut by 8 bases, the J end by 6 bases, with 5 bases between. The CDR3 has 10 amino acids. This CDR3 is CASGGNEQFF. The CDR3 DNA is TGTGCCAGCGGTGGCAATGAGCAGTTCTTC.

This chain connects TRBV6-6 to TRBJ2-7; D is possibly TRBD1 or TRBD2 (6 bases each). Trimming cost V 5 bases and J 4 bases, with 21 bases left between them. Germline V gene data show CDR1 as MNHNY and CDR2 as SVGAGI (reference sequence). The CDR3 covers 16 residues. The CDR3 loop reads CASSTAAPGAGYEQYV. CDR3 sequence (DNA): TGTGCCAGCAGTACAGCTGCTCCGGGGGCCGGGTACGAGCAGTACGTC.

V is TRBV2 and J is TRBJ2-1, with TRBD2 matching over 10 bases. Losses at the gene ends were 6 bases for V and 2 bases for J; bases not matched to a gene: 7. CDR1 is SNHLY, CDR2 FYNNEI, per germline. There are 16 residues in the CDR3. CDR3 nucleotides: TGTGCCAGCAGGACAAATAGCGGGGGGACCTACAATGAGCAGTTCTTC. This translates into CASRTNSGGTYNEQFF.

The chain carries TRBV6-5 and TRBJ2-7, with D tentatively TRBD1 (6 bases). In germline, CDR1 is MNHEY, CDR2 SVGAGI. V was pared by 5 bases and J by 0 bases, with 11 bases between. This CDR3 has 14 amino acids. The CDR3, as DNA: TGTGCCAGCAGTCTGGGACACAGCTCCTACGAGCAGTACGTC. Translating gives CASSLGHSSYEQYV.

V is TRBV24-1 and J is TRBJ2-3; 8 bases agree with TRBD1. J lost 3 bases, V lost 0 bases, and 1 base had no gene match. The CDR3 consists of 15 residues. Germline values: CDR1 KGHDR, CDR2 SFDVKD. CDR3 DNA: TGTGCCACCAGTGATTTGCGGACAGGGACAGATACGCAGTATTTT. As protein: CATSDLRTGTDTQYF.

This clone was detected once. The chain combines TRBV5-1 with TRBJ2-3, with 10 positions matching TRBD2. Germline V gives CDR1 SGHRS, CDR2 YFSETQ. Losses at the gene ends were 4 bases for V and 5 bases for J; bases not matched to a gene: 10. The CDR3 covers 16 residues. The CDR3 sequence is CASSLLSGGAGDTQYF. CDR3 coding DNA: TGCGCCAGCAGCCTCTTGAGCGGGGGGGCCGGAGATACGCAGTATTTT.

This chain uses TRBV5-6 with TRBJ1-3; a weak D match, TRBD1 (5 bases). The CDR3 runs 15 residues. CDR1 is SGHDT and CDR2 is YYEEEE in the germline V gene. V gave up 4 bases and J gave up 1 base, with 12 bases separating them. CDR3 in amino acids: CASSQITGSGNTIYF. The CDR3, as DNA: TGTGCCAGCAGCCAAATCACAGGTTCTGGAAACACCATATATTTT.

The chain employs TRBV5-1 and TRBJ1-4; no clear D. The CDR3 sequence is 16 residues long. Trimming shortened V by 4 bases and J by 5 bases, and 18 bases separated the two germline ends. Germline loops: CDR1 SGHRS, CDR2 YFSETQ. The CDR3 coding sequence is TGCGCCAGCAGCACCCTCGGCCAGCAGCAAAATGAAAAACTGTTTTTT. The encoded protein is CASSTLGQQQNEKLFF.

This clone was detected only a few times. This sequence joins TRBV6-5 and TRBJ2-7; the D call may be TRBD1 or TRBD2 (5 bases each). With 7 bases removed from V and 12 bases from J, the gap between germline ends came to 19 bases. In germline, CDR1 is MNHEY, CDR2 SVGAGI. The CDR3 is 12 residues long. This chain's CDR3 is CASTTQGRGMYV. In DNA, the CDR3 is TGTGCCAGCACCACCCAGGGTAGAGGGATGTACGTC.

This chain links TRBV12-3 or TRBV12-4 with TRBJ1-2; D unclear. The ends were cut back, 2 bases at V and 7 bases at J, with 8 bases in the middle. The CDR3 runs 12 residues. The CDR3 reads CASSLYGGGYTF. The CDR3 coding sequence is TGTGCCAGCAGTTTATATGGAGGTGGCTACACCTTC.

The gene calls are TRBV28 and TRBJ1-2; D is ambiguous. CDR1 MDHEN and CDR2 SYDVKM come from the germline V gene. V was trimmed by 2 bases and J by 4 bases, leaving 11 bases between them. The CDR3 spans 14 residues. This CDR3 reads CASSLRAALYGYTF. In nucleotides, the CDR3 is TGTGCCAGCAGTTTACGTGCAGCCCTCTATGGCTACACCTTC.

This clone has just a few counts. This chain uses TRBV4-1 with TRBJ1-2; tentatively, D is TRBD1 (6 bases). The germline V and J ends were trimmed by 3 bases and 2 bases, with 13 bases remaining between them. Germline loops: CDR1 MGHRA, CDR2 YSYEKL. The CDR3 spans 15 residues. The CDR3: CASSHLYRENYGYTF. In DNA form, the CDR3 reads TGCGCCAGCAGCCACCTATACAGGGAAAACTATGGCTACACCTTC.

This chain joins TRBV5-1 and TRBJ2-5; unclear D gene. This CDR3 comprises 12 residues. V was shortened by 3 bases and J by 0 bases, with 3 bases between the two germline ends. Germline CDR1 SGHRS, CDR2 YFSETQ. CDR3 in DNA: TGCGCCAGCAGCTACAACCAAGAGACCCAGTACTTC. Translated, it gives CASSYNQETQYF.

The chain couples TRBV5-6 to TRBJ1-1; tentatively, D is TRBD1 (5 bases). The germline CDR1 and CDR2 sequences are SGHDT and YYEEEE. V gave up 2 bases and J gave up 4 bases, with 12 bases separating them. This CDR3 region has 14 residues. As DNA, the CDR3 is TGTGCCAGCAGCTTCCGTAGGACAAGCACTGAAGCTTTCTTT. The encoded protein is CASSFRRTSTEAFF.

This chain joins TRBV4-1 and TRBJ2-5; D unresolved. Trimming left V 2 bases short and J 0 bases short, with 10 bases between. Germline loops: CDR1 MGHRA, CDR2 YSYEKL. This CDR3 is 15 amino acids long. The CDR3 DNA reads TGCGCCAGCAGCCAACTTTATTTGTACCAAGAGACCCAGTACTTC. Translated, it gives CASSQLYLYQETQYF.

This clone was observed a handful of times. The rearrangement uses TRBV2 and TRBJ2-3; D is possibly TRBD1 or TRBD2 (5 bases each). The CDR3 runs to 15 residues. Trimming took 7 bases from V and 3 from J, leaving 17 bases between them. Germline assignment: CDR1 SNHLY and CDR2 FYNNEI. CDR3 nucleotides: TGTGCCAGCACCAAGGGACCGACGAGGACAGATACGCAGTATTTT. This codes for CASTKGPTRTDTQYF.

This clone appeared a single time. CDR3 region: CASSPLAGLQETQYF. CDR3 nucleotide sequence: TGTGCCAGCAGCCCGCTAGCGGGGCTCCAAGAGACCCAGTACTTC. The rearrangement joins TRBV7-7 to TRBJ2-5; 9 nucleotides align to TRBD2. The V gene's germline CDR1 is SSHAT and CDR2 FNYEAQ (reference sequence). The CDR3 consists of 15 residues. Trimming cost V 5 bases and J 1 base; bases outside gene matches: 5.